These 15 T cell receptor beta chains were sequenced from one sample in a study of T cell repertoires in cytomegalovirus infection. TCRdb reprocessed the reads via MiXCR and lists one record per CDR3 protein. This sample yields some 450,000 distinct CDR3 sequences, of which approximately 30% are seen a single time; approximately 13% belongs to the top ten. Sequenced sample: PBMCs. These receptors originate from a human donor in good health (CMV status not recorded). Some clones in this sample may be carry-over from other donors' samples.

The chain links TRBV7-8 to TRBJ2-5; no reliable D call. V was clipped by 8 bases and J by 1 base, with 14 bases between them. CDR3 length equals 14 residues. CDR1 and CDR2 from the germline V gene are SGHVS and FQNEAQ. CDR3 sequence reads: CASVEDLAQETQYF. CDR3 nucleotides: TGTGCCAGCGTTGAGGATTTGGCCCAAGAGACCCAGTACTTC.

Turning to this clonotype: It may be a read error: a sequence one base away is much more abundant. This chain connects TRBV7-2 to TRBJ2-5; 9 nucleotides agree with TRBD2. The CDR3 is 16 residues long. Germline lookup yields CDR1 SGHTA and CDR2 FQGNSA. Trimming cost V 4 bases and J 4 bases; bases outside gene matches: 10. CDR3 nucleotides: TGTGCCAGCAGCTCTTTGGCGGGGGGGCCCCCAGAGACCCAGTACTTC. It codes for CASSSLAGGPPETQYF. Together with reference TRBV7-2 and TRBJ2-5, the CDR3 gives the full variable domain: GAGVSQSPSNKVTEKGKDVELRCDPISGHTALYWYRQSLGQGLEFLIYFQGNSAPDKSGLPSDRFSAERTGGSVSTLTIQRTQQEDSAVYLCASSSLAGGPPETQYFGPGTRLLVL.

This clonotype came up a few times. V usage is TRBV5-1 and J usage is TRBJ2-2; unclear D gene. The CDR3 is 15 residues long. Germline CDR1 and CDR2: SGHRS and YFSETQ. V shed 7 bases and J shed 3 bases, with 16 bases lying between them. The CDR3 DNA reads as TGCGCCAGCTATTGGGAAGACCTTGACACCGGGGAGCTGTTTTTT. It specifies CASYWEDLDTGELFF.

This clonotype was counted at least ten times. The chain couples TRBV7-2 to TRBJ1-2; 7 positions agree with TRBD1. The J segment lost 2 bases and the V segment lost 1 base, leaving 10 bases of the junction unmatched. Germline CDR1 and CDR2: SGHTA and FQGNSA. The CDR3 runs 17 residues. Here the CDR3 DNA reads TGTGCCAGCAGCTTAGAAATGGTGGGGGGACAGAACTATGGCTACACCTTC. It is translated as CASSLEMVGGQNYGYTF.

This chain joins TRBV19 and TRBJ1-5, with unresolved D. Trimming pared 4 bases from V and 3 bases from J, leaving 16 bases between. The V gene's germline CDR1 is LNHDA and CDR2 SQIVND (reference sequence). The CDR3 is 16 residues long. In nucleotides, the CDR3 is TGTGCCAGTAGTACCTCTGAGGGCAGGCTCAATCAGCCCCAGCATTTT. Translation: CASSTSEGRLNQPQHF.

There are a few counts of this clonotype. V usage is TRBV2 and J usage is TRBJ1-5; D may be TRBD1 (5 bases). CDR1 and CDR2 from the germline V gene are SNHLY and FYNNEI. Trimming took off 7 bases at V and 8 bases at J, with 15 bases between the two ends. The CDR3 has 13 residues. The CDR3 sequence is CASTGTTPEPQHF. DNA for the CDR3: TGTGCCAGCACCGGGACCACCCCGGAGCCCCAGCATTTT.

V and J are TRBV12-3 or TRBV12-4 and TRBJ1-2, with D possibly matching TRBD1 (6 bases). V dropped 6 bases and J dropped 7 bases, with 12 bases sitting between them. The CDR3 totals 12 residues. CDR3 nucleotide sequence: TGTGCCAGCAGCGGAGGGGGAACTGGCTACACCTTC. Its translation is CASSGGGTGYTF.

In this sample, this clonotype turned up a few times. The chain joins TRBV20-1 to TRBJ1-1; D possibly corresponds to TRBD1 (5 bases). The CDR3 length is 13 residues. V was cut by 6 bases and J by 11 bases, with 22 bases left in between. In germline, CDR1 is DFQATT, CDR2 SNEGSKA (reference sequence). The CDR3 loop reads CSATDGTTLRAFF. In DNA form, the CDR3 reads TGCAGTGCGACCGACGGGACCACCCTGAGGGCTTTCTTT.

This clonotype was found a few times. This CDR3 is CATSRDFGDSYHSSYNEQFF. CDR3 nucleotide sequence: TGTGCCACCAGCAGAGACTTCGGGGACAGTTACCACAGCTCCTACAATGAGCAGTTCTTC. V and J are TRBV15 and TRBJ2-1; the match to TRBD1 covers 7 bases. The germline V gene has CDR1 LNHNV and CDR2 YYDKDF (reference sequence). The CDR3 is 20 residues long. Trimming at V came to 0 bases and at J to 0 bases, leaving 14 bases not matched to a gene.

This clonotype showed up many times. The chain employs TRBV4-3 and TRBJ1-4; D not certain. V was cut by 1 base and J by 5 bases, with 17 bases left in between. The germline gives CDR1 LGHNA, CDR2 YSLEER. The CDR3 loop spans 17 amino acids. CDR3 protein: CASSQVSARVSNEKLFF. The DNA for the CDR3 is TGCGCCAGCAGCCAAGTATCCGCACGGGTCTCGAATGAAAAACTGTTTTTT.

The chain uses TRBV11-3 and TRBJ2-4; TRBD1 agrees at 8 bases. After removal of 4 bases from V and 7 bases from J, the junction contained 9 bases not matched to a gene. The CDR3 totals 15 residues. Germline lookup yields CDR1 SGHNT and CDR2 YENEEA. The CDR3 bases are TGTGCCAGCAGCTACGGACAGGGCGCGGGGAACATTCAGTACTTC. Protein: CASSYGQGAGNIQYF.

The chain uses TRBV10-1 and TRBJ1-5, with a weak D call TRBD1 (5 bases). Trimming left V 6 bases short and J 5 bases short, with 11 bases between. The CDR3 runs to 13 residues. Per the germline V gene, CDR1 is WNHNN and CDR2 is SYGVQD (reference sequence). DNA for the CDR3: TGCGCCAGCAGCACCGGGACCCATCAGCCCCAGCATTTT. Translating gives CASSTGTHQPQHF.

This clonotype was seen only a few times. The genes are TRBV4-1 and TRBJ1-2; 7 nucleotides line up with TRBD1. This CDR3 spans 15 amino acids. The trim removed 3 bases at V and 5 bases at J, leaving 9 bases unmatched. From germline, CDR1 is MGHRA and CDR2 YSYEKL. CDR3 coding DNA: TGCGCCAGCAGCCAGCCTAAGACAGGGAGATATGGCTACACCTTC. This gives the protein CASSQPKTGRYGYTF.

This clonotype showed up just a few times. The rearrangement uses TRBV5-5 and TRBJ2-7, with TRBD2 as a possible D gene (5 bases). The CDR3 consists of 15 residues. The germline V and J ends were trimmed by 0 bases and 0 bases, with 10 bases remaining between them. CDR1 is SGHKS and CDR2 is YYEKEE in the germline V gene (reference sequence). CDR3 loop: CASSLVPGNSYEQYF. The CDR3 region has the DNA TGTGCCAGCAGCTTGGTCCCCGGGAACTCCTACGAGCAGTACTTC. Using reference TRBV5-5 and TRBJ2-7 for the parts outside the CDR3, the full variable domain is DAGVTQSPTHLIKTRGQQVTLRCSPISGHKSVSWYQQVLGQGPQFIFQYYEKEERGRGNFPDRFSARQFPNYSSELNVNALLLGDSALYLCASSLVPGNSYEQYFGPGTRLTVT.

The rearrangement links TRBV15 to TRBJ2-3, with 8 nucleotides matching TRBD1. CDR3 length: 19 amino acids. J lost 2 bases, V lost 0 bases, and 13 bases had no gene match. CDR1 is LNHNV, CDR2 YYDKDF, per germline (reference sequence). CDR3: CATSRDRVAGTGHTDTQYF. CDR3 nucleotide sequence: TGTGCCACCAGCAGAGATCGCGTAGCCGGGACAGGCCACACAGATACGCAGTATTTT.